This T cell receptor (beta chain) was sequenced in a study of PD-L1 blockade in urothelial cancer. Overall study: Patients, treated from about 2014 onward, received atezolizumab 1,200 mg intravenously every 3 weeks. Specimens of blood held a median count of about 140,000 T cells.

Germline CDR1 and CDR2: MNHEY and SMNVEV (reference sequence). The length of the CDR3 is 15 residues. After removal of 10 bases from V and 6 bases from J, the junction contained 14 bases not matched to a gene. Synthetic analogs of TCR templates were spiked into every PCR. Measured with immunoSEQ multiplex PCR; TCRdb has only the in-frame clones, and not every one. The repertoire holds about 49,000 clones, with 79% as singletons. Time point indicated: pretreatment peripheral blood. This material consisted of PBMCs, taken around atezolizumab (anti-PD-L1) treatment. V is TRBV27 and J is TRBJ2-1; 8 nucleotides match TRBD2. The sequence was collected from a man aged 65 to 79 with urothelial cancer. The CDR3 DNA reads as TGTGCCACCAGCGGCGAGGCGGGAGGCCTCAATGAGCAGTTCTTC. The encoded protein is CATSGEAGGLNEQFF.